A selection of T cell receptor beta chains follows, all from one sample in a study of T cell changes during pregnancy in multiple sclerosis. The method was immunoSEQ multiplex PCR; TCRdb's version includes in-frame clones alone and lacks a portion of them. The sample yields under 95,000 clones, about 92% seen once. Source: peripheral blood, taken after pregnancy. The receptor source for this set is a female donor with multiple sclerosis, enrolled in a pregnancy study. Each CDR3 is given with its conserved first and last residue. D genes are given only for firm matches.

>NA|TRBJ1-5|TRBV5-1
TGCGCCAGCAGCGAGGATGGTAGCAATCAGCCCCAGCATTTT
CASSEDGSNQPQHF
>NA|TRBJ2-7|TRBV19
TGTGCCAGTAGTATCCCCGATCCTACCTACGAGCAGTACTTC
CASSIPDPTYEQYF
>TRBD2|TRBJ2-5|TRBV4-2
TGTGCCAGCAGCCAAGATAGCGGGGACCAAGAGACCCAGTACTTC
CASSQDSGDQETQYF
>NA|TRBJ2-1|TRBV4-1
TGCGCCAGCAGCAACCCGGTTTCCTACAATGAGCAGTTCTTC
CASSNPVSYNEQFF
>NA|TRBJ2-3|TRBV5-6
TGTGCCAGCAGCTTGCAGGATACGCAGTATTTT
CASSLQDTQYF
>TRBD1|TRBJ1-2|TRBV2
TGTGCCAGCAGTGAACGAGGACAGGAGGGTTATGGCTACACCTTC
CASSERGQEGYGYTF
>NA|TRBJ1-6|TRBV5-1
TGCGCCAGCAGCCCTGCAGGGGATAATTCACCCCTCCACTTT
CASSPAGDNSPLHF
>NA|TRBJ2-7|TRBV6-5
TGTGCCAGCAGTTACCAGAGGGAACAATTCCACGAGCAGTACTTC
CASSYQREQFHEQYF
>TRBD1|TRBJ2-1|TRBV4-2
TGTGCCAGCAGCCGACGACAGGGGGCTTTGGGAAATGAGCAGTTCTTC
CASSRRQGALGNEQFF
>NA|TRBJ2-3|TRBV6-6
TGTGCCAGCGGACTAATGCCGGGAACAGATACGCAGTATTTT
CASGLMPGTDTQYF
>NA|TRBJ2-3|TRBV25-1
TGTGCCAGCAGTGAATCCCAGGGCGACACAGATACGCAGTATTTT
CASSESQGDTDTQYF
>TRBD1|TRBJ2-7|TRBV5-8
TGTGCCAGCAGCTCTTACAGGGGGCGCAGACGAGCAAACTACGAGCAGTACTTC
CASSSYRGRRRANYEQYF
>NA|TRBJ1-1|TRBV6-4
TGTGCCAGCAGCTCGGACATGAACACTGAAGCTTTCTTT
CASSSDMNTEAFF
>TRBD1|TRBJ2-5|TRBV27
TGTGCCAGCAGATCGACAGGGGCAGAGACCCAGTACTTC
CASRSTGAETQYF
>TRBD2|TRBJ2-7|TRBV4-2
TGTGCCAGCAGCCAAGACCCGGGGGGAAGGGTCCTGGAGCAGTACTTC
CASSQDPGGRVLEQYF
>NA|TRBJ2-1|TRBV25-1
TGTGCCAGCAGTGCGCTCGGCGGCAGTGGCGATGAGCAGTTCTTC
CASSALGGSGDEQFF
>NA|TRBJ1-5|TRBV19
TGTGCCAGTAGTTCCCAGGGGAACCAGCCCCAGCATTTT
CASSSQGNQPQHF
>NA|TRBJ2-2|TRBV5-1
TGCGCCAGCAGCTTGCAGGGGCGATTGACCGGGGAGCTGTTTTTT
CASSLQGRLTGELFF
>TRBD1|TRBJ1-2|TRBV2
TGTGCCAGCAGTGAAAGGGACAGGGTAAACTATGGCTACACCTTC
CASSERDRVNYGYTF
>TRBD1|TRBJ1-4|TRBV13
TGTGCCAGCAGCTTACGACAGGGGGCCAACAGACTGGGTGAAAAACTGTTTTTT
CASSLRQGANRLGEKLFF
>NA|TRBJ2-7|TRBV28
TGTGCCAGCCGTCGGTCCGGGAGCATCCACGAGCAGTACTTC
CASRRSGSIHEQYF
>TRBD1|TRBJ2-2|TRBV6-1
TGTGCCAGTGAAAACAGGGGCGGAACCGGGGAGCTGTTTTTT
CASENRGGTGELFF
>NA|TRBJ1-1|TRBV10-3
TGTGCCATCAGCGAGGTCGGTTTGAACACTGAAGCTTTCTTT
CAISEVGLNTEAFF
>TRBD2|TRBJ2-5|TRBV9
TGTGCCAGCAGCGTAAGCGGGGGGGCCACGGAGACCCAGTACTTC
CASSVSGGATETQYF
>TRBD1|TRBJ1-2|TRBV7-8
TGTGCCAGCAGCTTAACCCCCGTGACAGGGAGCTATGGCTACACCTTC
CASSLTPVTGSYGYTF
>NA|TRBJ1-2|TRBV29-1
TGCAGCGTCGTGACAGACCTAAACTATGGCTACACCTTC
CSVVTDLNYGYTF
>NA|TRBJ2-3|TRBV4-1
TGCGCCAGCAGCCAAGATTGGCCCGACACAGATACGCAGTATTTT
CASSQDWPDTDTQYF
>TRBD1|TRBJ2-1|TRBV6-1
TGTGCCAGCACCCCCGGTTGGCAGGGGGTCAATGAGCAGTTCTTC
CASTPGWQGVNEQFF
>NA|TRBJ1-2|TRBV10-3
TGTGCCATCAACCCCTCAGTAGGGGCCGAAACTAACTATGGCTACACCTTC
CAINPSVGAETNYGYTF
>NA|TRBJ1-5|TRBV30
TGTGCCTGGAGCCTTGGGGGGGCGCGGGACCAGCCCCAGCATTTT
CAWSLGGARDQPQHF
>TRBD2|TRBJ2-3|TRBV6-1
TGTGCCAGCAGTGAAGGAACTAGCGGCTCCATGACGCAGTATTTT
CASSEGTSGSMTQYF
>NA|TRBJ1-5|TRBV28
TGTGCCAGCAGTTTAGTAAGCAATCAGCCCCAGCATTTT
CASSLVSNQPQHF
>NA|TRBJ2-5|TRBV11-3
TGTGCCAGCAGCGATAGTTCAGGAGGCGAGACCCAGTACTTC
CASSDSSGGETQYF
>NA|TRBJ1-1|TRBV5-6
TGTGCCAGCAGCTTGTGGGGCGCAGAAATGAACACTGAAGCTTTCTTT
CASSLWGAEMNTEAFF
>NA|TRBJ2-2|TRBV19
TGTGCCAGTGTGAACAGGGATAACGGGGAGCTGTTTTTT
CASVNRDNGELFF
>TRBD1|TRBJ1-5|TRBV5-6
TGTGCCAGCAGCTCTGGTGGGACAGGGGGTCAGCCCCAGCATTTT
CASSSGGTGGQPQHF
>NA|TRBJ2-5|TRBV30
TGTGCCTGGAGCTTGGGACTTGGATTGGGGTACTTC
CAWSLGLGLGYF
>NA|TRBJ1-1|TRBV25-1
TGTGCCAGCAGTGATATCCGGGGGGGCACTGAAGCTTTCTTT
CASSDIRGGTEAFF
>NA|TRBJ2-2|TRBV7-9
TGTGCCAGCAGCCAAACGGACAGTCCCCTCACCGGGGAGCTGTTTTTT
CASSQTDSPLTGELFF
>NA|TRBJ2-7|TRBV27
TGTGCCAGCAGTTTGGCGGCGGAGCAGTACTTC
CASSLAAEQYF
>NA|TRBJ2-7|TRBV23-1
TGCGCCAGCCTCCCTCCGACAGCCCTCTACGAGCAGTACTTC
CASLPPTALYEQYF
>TRBD2|TRBJ2-1|TRBV7-8
TGTGCCAGCAGCCCCGGGACTAGCGGGGGGGGGTACAATGAGCAGTTCTTC
CASSPGTSGGGYNEQFF
>TRBD1|TRBJ1-5|TRBV10-3
TGTGCCATCGGGACAGGGGGCCGGGAGCCCCAGCATTTT
CAIGTGGREPQHF